Described below is a single TCR beta chain sequence and its context. Alongside a J-beta primer mix, a sample-barcoded 5' primer served in a second PCR lasting about 6 to 12 cycles. Every individual sample yielded 2.5 million or more paired-end reads (each containing CDR3). TCRdb redid the calling of the 5' RACE reads with MiXCR, one entry per CDR3 protein. The sample lists 1.8 million or so distinct CDR3 sequences; about 39% were seen once. The data belong to a study of blood T cells in healthy people across ages. The CDR3 runs 13 residues. Germline V CDR1 and CDR2: MNHEY, SVGEGT. J is TRBJ2-5 and V is TRBV6-2 or TRBV6-3; no reliable D call. The closer fit of TRBJ2-7 to the DNA end suggests the J call may be wrong. This TCR came from a human donor in good health. The material sequenced was blood. The CDR3 region has the DNA TGTGCCAGCAGTTACCCCCGATCTTACGAGCAGTACTTC. Residues: CASSYPRSYEQYF.